The 13 T cell receptor beta chains below come from one sample, sequenced in a study of shared clonotypes between healthy human individuals. In the naive CD8 group, cells lacked CD45RO and were positively selected for CCR7, so terminally differentiated effector memory CD45RA+ cells were left out. Measured with immunoSEQ multiplex PCR; TCRdb has only the in-frame clones, and not every one. This table holds roughly 550,000 clones, just under 97% found once. The sample consisted of naive CD8+ T cells sorted from blood. These receptors all stem from a woman in her twenties or thirties in good health.

The V call is TRBV4-2, the J call TRBJ1-2; no firm D call. Germline-derived CDR1 and CDR2 are LGHNA and YNFKEQ. Trimming left V 3 bases short and J 8 bases short, with 10 bases between. The CDR3 contains 12 residues. CDR3: CASSQITGGYTF. CDR3 sequence (DNA): TGTGCCAGCAGCCAGATTACGGGGGGCTACACCTTC.

Only one count was recorded for this clone. Written as DNA, the CDR3 is TGTGCCAGCAGCCTAGAACAGTTTCCCTACGAGCAGTACTTC. Translated, it gives CASSLEQFPYEQYF. This chain joins TRBV7-9 and TRBJ2-7; D is unresolved. V gave up 5 bases and J gave up 2 bases, with 13 bases separating them. The CDR3 length is 14 residues. Looked up from germline, CDR1 is SEHNR and CDR2 is FQNEAQ (reference sequence).

This chain links TRBV9 with TRBJ2-1, with D perhaps TRBD2 (6 bases). Germline V gene data show CDR1 as SGDLS and CDR2 as YYNGEE. CDR3 length equals 15 residues. The V end was cut by 2 bases, the J end by 10 bases, with 19 bases between. CDR3 protein: CASSVGGAPSAEQFF. CDR3 DNA: TGTGCCAGCAGCGTTGGCGGGGCCCCCTCGGCGGAGCAGTTCTTC. Full variable domain (rest looked up from reference TRBV9 and TRBJ2-1): DSGVTQTPKHLITATGQRVTLRCSPRSGDLSVYWYQQSLDQGLQFLIQYYNGEERAKGNILERFSAQQFPDLHSELNLSSLELGDSALYFCASSVGGAPSAEQFFGPGTRLTVL.

The chain combines TRBV7-9 with TRBJ2-5; a weak D match, TRBD2 (6 bases). V gave up 2 bases and J gave up 10 bases, with 20 bases separating them. CDR3 length: 15 amino acids. Germline loops: CDR1 SEHNR, CDR2 FQNEAQ (reference sequence). The CDR3, as DNA: TGTGCCAGCAGCTTAAGAGGCAGGGCGCTGGAGGGCCAGTACTTC. Translation: CASSLRGRALEGQYF.

The gene calls are TRBV5-8 and TRBJ1-1; D is undetermined. V lost 0 bases and J 1 base, leaving 10 bases between the germline ends. The germline V gene encodes CDR1 SGHTS and CDR2 YDEGEE. This CDR3 contains 15 residues. CDR3 region: CASSLVVIGNTEAFF. In DNA form, the CDR3 reads TGTGCCAGCAGCTTGGTAGTTATCGGGAACACTGAAGCTTTCTTT.

The chain combines TRBV9 with TRBJ2-7; unclear D gene. CDR1 and CDR2 from the germline V gene are SGDLS and YYNGEE. This CDR3 comprises 12 residues. Trimming shortened V by 4 bases and J by 0 bases, and 5 bases separated the two germline ends. The CDR3 sequence is CASSPSSYEQYF. The CDR3 region has the DNA TGTGCCAGCAGCCCCTCCTCCTACGAGCAGTACTTC.

The J gene is TRBJ2-7, the V gene TRBV25-1; 7 bases line up with TRBD1. The CDR3 covers 13 residues. Unmatched junction bases numbered 3, after V lost 4 bases and J lost 3 bases. Germline assignment: CDR1 MGHDK and CDR2 SYGVNS. DNA of the CDR3: TGTGCCAGCAGTGGCGCAGGGGGCTACGAGCAGTACTTC. This translates into CASSGAGGYEQYF.

This clone was seen once. This chain joins TRBV23-1 and TRBJ1-2; D may be TRBD1 (6 bases). TRBV23-1 is treated as an ORF (open reading frame) with a function not yet certain. CDR3 length: 13 residues. Trimming pared 1 base from V and 8 bases from J, leaving 11 bases between. The CDR3 DNA reads as TGCGCCAGCAGTCAATTCAGGGGTTGGGGCTACACCTTC. Translated, it gives CASSQFRGWGYTF.

The rearrangement links TRBV28 to TRBJ2-7, with 14 bases aligning to TRBD2. J was trimmed by 3 bases and V by 5 bases; bases with no gene match: 15. The length of the CDR3 is 19 residues. CDR1 is MDHEN and CDR2 is SYDVKM in the germline V gene. CDR3 sequence: CASSKGLAGVSQKRYEQYF. The CDR3 DNA sequence: TGTGCCAGCAGTAAGGGACTAGCGGGAGTAAGTCAAAAGCGCTACGAGCAGTACTTC.

The chain carries TRBV6-5 and TRBJ2-5, with D possibly matching TRBD2 (7 bases). Germline V CDR1 and CDR2: MNHEY, SVGAGI. The CDR3 spans 15 residues. V dropped 4 bases and J dropped 5 bases, with 17 bases sitting between them. Here the CDR3 reads CASSSVGGAAETQYF. The DNA of the CDR3 is TGTGCCAGCAGTTCCGTTGGGGGGGCCGCTGAGACCCAGTACTTC.

The chain carries TRBV25-1 and TRBJ2-7; D may be TRBD1 or TRBD2 (5 bases each). The CDR3 is 15 amino acids. V lost 3 bases and J lost 1, with 13 bases in between. Germline V gene sequence: CDR1 MGHDK, CDR2 SYGVNS. CDR3 sequence: CASSEGVVSSYEQYF. CDR3 in DNA: TGTGCCAGCAGTGAGGGGGTAGTATCGTCCTACGAGCAGTACTTC.

This chain connects TRBV28 to TRBJ2-2; no reliable D call. CDR3 length equals 14 residues. Germline V lookup: CDR1 MDHEN, CDR2 SYDVKM. Trimming took 5 bases from V and 6 from J, leaving 13 bases between them. The CDR3 sequence: CASSALVGAGELFF. CDR3 DNA sequence: TGTGCCAGCAGTGCTTTAGTGGGCGCCGGGGAGCTGTTTTTT.

The J gene is TRBJ1-5, the V gene TRBV5-3; D not resolved. TRBV5-3 qualifies as an ORF whose function is uncertain. The CDR3 contains 17 residues. Between the trimmed V and J ends, which lost 5 bases and 0 bases, there was a span of 18 bases. The CDR3, as DNA: TGTGCCAGAAGACCAATAACCCCCGTGGGTAGCAATCAGCCCCAGCATTTT. Its protein product is CARRPITPVGSNQPQHF.